One sample yielded the 31 T cell receptor beta chains listed below, sequenced in a study of human CD8 memory T cell subsets. TCR beta libraries were made by UMI-labeled 5' RACE. TCRdb processed the 5' RACE reads again and assigns one entry to each CDR3 protein, with no DNA. This specimen shows roughly 9,800 distinct CDR3 sequences; the ten leading clones hold roughly 9%. The sample taken for sequencing was CD8+ stem-like memory T cells (TSCM and TCM) sorted from PBMCs. Subset in this sample: stem-like memory CD8 T cells (TSTEM), CCR7+ PD-1- TIGIT-. The source is a human donor in good health.

V gene TRBV2 combines with J gene TRBJ2-7; TCRdb's assignment of TRBD1 cannot be checked, as there is no DNA. This CDR3 has 15 amino acids. CDR1 is SNHLY and CDR2 is FYNNEI in the germline V gene. The CDR3 protein is CANKQGTGIGFEQYF.

According to its frequency, this clonotype is medium-sized (0.01 to 0.1%). V and J are TRBV20-1 and TRBJ2-3; the TRBD2 assignment by TCRdb is unverifiable without DNA. The CDR3 spans 15 residues. Germline lookup yields CDR1 DFQATT and CDR2 SNEGSKA (reference sequence). Here the CDR3 reads CSAGLAGAAEDTQYF.

The J gene is TRBJ2-1, the V gene TRBV24-1. CDR1 is KGHDR and CDR2 is SFDVKD in the germline V gene. The CDR3 sequence is 13 residues long. CDR3 protein: CATSAAQYNEQFF.

Frequency places this clonotype as medium-sized. V is TRBV20-1 and J is TRBJ2-1; TCRdb outputs TRBD2, but without DNA this stays unchecked. Germline CDR1 is DFQATT and CDR2 is SNEGSKA (reference sequence). The CDR3 totals 17 residues. CDR3: CSAMRLAGVIRGNEQFF.

CDR3 residues: CASSLGGALREQYF. The chain joins TRBV11-2 to TRBJ2-7; lacking DNA, the TRBD2 call made by TCRdb goes unchecked. The CDR3 loop spans 14 amino acids. Germline CDR1 and CDR2: SGHAT and FQNNGV.

This clonotype registers medium-sized by frequency. The chain uses TRBV7-9 and TRBJ2-1; the D call of TRBD2 rests on TCRdb alone, since no DNA is present to check it. The CDR3 spans 13 residues. Germline loops: CDR1 SEHNR, CDR2 FQNEAQ (reference sequence). The CDR3 loop is CASSPPTSGTQFF.

The V gene is TRBV7-9, the J gene TRBJ2-3; TCRdb designates TRBD1, a call that cannot be tested without DNA. This CDR3 has 16 amino acids. Germline loops: CDR1 SEHNR, CDR2 FQNEAQ (reference sequence). The CDR3 sequence is CASSSPGSDGTDTQYF.

The CDR3 is CASSSVQESEQFF. The V and J genes are TRBV7-9 and TRBJ2-1; there is no DNA to check the TCRdb D call of TRBD1. Germline CDR1 is SEHNR and CDR2 is FQNEAQ (reference sequence). The CDR3 is made up of 13 amino acids. Drawing the rest from reference TRBV7-9 and TRBJ2-1, the complete variable domain is DTGVSQNPRHKITKRGQNVTFRCDPISEHNRLYWYRQTLGQGPEFLTYFQNEAQLEKSRLLSDRFSAERPKGSFSTLEIQRTEQGDSAMYLCASSSVQESEQFFGPGTRLTVL.

The rearrangement joins TRBV28 to TRBJ2-3; TCRdb lists TRBD1, though no DNA is available to test this call. Germline assignment: CDR1 MDHEN and CDR2 SYDVKM. The CDR3 runs 14 residues. Here the CDR3 reads CASSTGGATDTQYF.

The chain joins TRBV5-6 to TRBJ2-3; TCRdb calls TRBD1, which cannot be checked without DNA. The CDR3 is made up of 15 amino acids. The germline V gene encodes CDR1 SGHDT and CDR2 YYEEEE. CDR3 protein: CASSLGGGFSDTQYF.

The J gene is TRBJ2-7, the V gene TRBV28; TCRdb's D call of TRBD1 is untestable without DNA. The CDR3 consists of 14 residues. In germline, CDR1 is MDHEN, CDR2 SYDVKM. The CDR3 sequence is CASSTPDSSYEQYF.

This clonotype shows up as medium-sized by frequency. Here the CDR3 reads CASSSSLGFEQYF. The gene calls are TRBV7-9 and TRBJ2-7; as DNA is missing, the TRBD2 call by TCRdb cannot be tested. Germline CDR1 is SEHNR and CDR2 is FQNEAQ (reference sequence). The CDR3 covers 13 residues.

The rearrangement uses TRBV19 and TRBJ2-7; the D call from TCRdb, TRBD1, cannot be confirmed without DNA. Germline V CDR1 and CDR2: LNHDA, SQIVND (reference sequence). This CDR3 is built from 13 residues. CDR3 protein: CASSIRDAYEQYF. Filled out from reference TRBV19 and TRBJ2-7, the complete variable domain reads DGGITQSPKYLFRKEGQNVTLSCEQNLNHDAMYWYRQDPGQGLRLIYYSQIVNDFQKGDIAEGYSVSREKKESFPLTVTSAQKNPTAFYLCASSIRDAYEQYFGPGTRLTVT.

The gene calls are TRBV7-3 and TRBJ2-7; the D gene TCRdb calls, TRBD1, cannot be checked with no DNA. The germline V gene encodes CDR1 SGHTA and CDR2 FQGTGA. This CDR3 is built from 13 residues. The CDR3: CASSLTPGHEQYF. Variable domain in full (rest from reference TRBV7-3 and TRBJ2-7): GAGVSQTPSNKVTEKGKYVELRCDPISGHTALYWYRQSLGQGPEFLIYFQGTGAADDSGLPNDRFFAVRPEGSVSTLKIQRTERGDSAVYLCASSLTPGHEQYFGPGTRLTVT.

The chain is built from TRBV20-1 and TRBJ2-2; TCRdb indicates TRBD2, and absent DNA this call remains unverified. This CDR3 has 15 residues. Germline V gives CDR1 DFQATT, CDR2 SNEGSKA (reference sequence). The CDR3 loop reads CSAIQERGYTGELFF.

The chain employs TRBV12-3 or TRBV12-4 and TRBJ2-1; there is no DNA to check the TCRdb D call of TRBD2. CDR3 length equals 13 residues. CDR3 region: CASSSNSGFEQFF.

This clonotype is called medium-sized based on its frequency. The V and J genes are TRBV7-2 and TRBJ1-1. This CDR3 comprises 14 residues. The germline V gene encodes CDR1 SGHTA and CDR2 FQGNSA. CDR3 residues: CASSLLWSNTEAFF.

By frequency, this clonotype registers medium-sized. This CDR3 is CASSTDRRGDTEAFF. This chain connects TRBV5-1 to TRBJ1-1; TCRdb's assignment of TRBD1 cannot be checked, as there is no DNA. CDR1 and CDR2 (germline): SGHRS, YFSETQ. CDR3 length: 15 amino acids.

V is TRBV6-1 and J is TRBJ2-3; TCRdb outputs TRBD1, but without DNA this stays unchecked. CDR1 and CDR2 (germline): MNHNS, SASEGT. CDR3 length: 14 residues. This CDR3 reads CASSLTGETDTQYF.

The chain joins TRBV2 to TRBJ1-2. Germline CDR1 is SNHLY and CDR2 is FYNNEI. CDR3 length equals 13 residues. The CDR3 loop reads CASRDVDYYGYTF.

The J gene is TRBJ2-7, the V gene TRBV3-1. The length of the CDR3 is 14 residues. Germline V lookup: CDR1 LGHDT, CDR2 YNNKEL (reference sequence). CDR3 in amino acids: CASSKGPLIYEQYF.

The gene calls are TRBV5-1 and TRBJ2-7; TCRdb selects TRBD2, and the lack of DNA leaves this call unchecked. Germline V gene lookup returns CDR1 SGHRS and CDR2 YFSETQ. There are 13 residues in the CDR3. CDR3 in amino acids: CASSLGLASEQYF.

Here the CDR3 reads CASSYSLGTEAFF. The chain recombines TRBV6-5 with TRBJ1-1. This CDR3 is built from 13 residues. Per the germline V gene, CDR1 is MNHEY and CDR2 is SVGAGI.

J is TRBJ2-3 and V is TRBV19; checking the TCRdb D call of TRBD2 is not possible without DNA. The CDR3 loop spans 16 amino acids. Germline V lookup: CDR1 LNHDA, CDR2 SQIVND (reference sequence). CDR3 in amino acids: CASSLQGLADTDTQYF.

The chain joins TRBV20-1 to TRBJ1-1; absent DNA, TCRdb's TRBD1 call cannot be checked. Germline V lookup: CDR1 DFQATT, CDR2 SNEGSKA (reference sequence). This CDR3 comprises 15 residues. The CDR3: CSAEDIKRGDTEAFF.

The rearrangement joins TRBV9 to TRBJ2-7; TCRdb's assignment of TRBD1 cannot be checked, as there is no DNA. The CDR3 is made up of 15 amino acids. Germline CDR1 is SGDLS and CDR2 is YYNGEE. This chain's CDR3 is CASSVDSTDSYEQYF.

This chain connects TRBV10-2 to TRBJ1-2. The CDR3 contains 15 residues. Germline loops: CDR1 WSHSY, CDR2 SAAADI. CDR3 sequence reads: CASSVGLYTNYGYTF.

The chain has TRBV20-1 and TRBJ1-5; without DNA, the TCRdb call of TRBD1 cannot be checked. The CDR3 runs 16 residues. Germline values: CDR1 DFQATT, CDR2 SNEGSKA (reference sequence). CDR3 sequence reads: CSARDSERGSNQPQHF.

This clonotype is identified as medium-sized from frequency. The chain is built from TRBV3-1 and TRBJ1-2; TCRdb selects TRBD1, and the lack of DNA leaves this call unchecked. CDR3 size: 15 residues. In germline, CDR1 is LGHDT, CDR2 YNNKEL (reference sequence). The CDR3 loop reads CASSQAGTGNYGYTF.

Frequency places this clonotype as medium-sized. The chain joins TRBV20-1 to TRBJ2-7. The CDR3 spans 11 residues. Germline lookup yields CDR1 DFQATT and CDR2 SNEGSKA (reference sequence). This CDR3 reads CSARDSGNQYF.

The genes are TRBV14 and TRBJ2-2; TCRdb lists TRBD2, though no DNA is available to test this call. Germline assignment: CDR1 SGHDN and CDR2 FVKESK. This CDR3 is built from 15 residues. The CDR3 loop is CASSQEASGTGELFF. The variable domain in full, completed from reference TRBV14 and TRBJ2-2, reads EAGVTQFPSHSVIEKGQTVTLRCDPISGHDNLYWYRRVMGKEIKFLLHFVKESKQDESGMPNNRFLAERTGGTYSTLKVQPAELEDSGVYFCASSQEASGTGELFFGEGSRLTVL.